Below are 2 T cell receptor beta chains sequenced from a single sample in a study of siplizumab effects on memory and regulatory T cells. This table comes from immunoSEQ multiplex PCR, and its TCRdb copy is limited to in-frame clones, with some not included. The repertoire consists of over 65,000 clones, with 93% occurring once and the leading ten covering 4% to 5.5%. Input material: CD8+ T cells sorted from blood. The receptors were sampled from a human donor in good health.

V is TRBV19 and J is TRBJ2-3; D remains ambiguous. V was trimmed by 3 bases and J by 0 bases, leaving 10 bases between them. Germline loops: CDR1 LNHDA, CDR2 SQIVND (reference sequence). This CDR3 contains 15 residues. CDR3 bases: TGTGCCAGTAGTATGGAAACCAGAAGCACAGATACGCAGTATTTT. Amino acids: CASSMETRSTDTQYF.

The chain links TRBV6-5 to TRBJ2-2; 8 nucleotides line up with TRBD2. Germline V gene lookup returns CDR1 MNHEY and CDR2 SVGAGI. CDR3 length equals 16 residues. V lost 2 bases to trimming and J lost 5 bases; unmatched junction nucleotides: 7. DNA for the CDR3: TGTGCCAGCAGTTACGCCAGCGGGGGAATGACCGGGGAGCTGTTTTTT. Translated: CASSYASGGMTGELFF.